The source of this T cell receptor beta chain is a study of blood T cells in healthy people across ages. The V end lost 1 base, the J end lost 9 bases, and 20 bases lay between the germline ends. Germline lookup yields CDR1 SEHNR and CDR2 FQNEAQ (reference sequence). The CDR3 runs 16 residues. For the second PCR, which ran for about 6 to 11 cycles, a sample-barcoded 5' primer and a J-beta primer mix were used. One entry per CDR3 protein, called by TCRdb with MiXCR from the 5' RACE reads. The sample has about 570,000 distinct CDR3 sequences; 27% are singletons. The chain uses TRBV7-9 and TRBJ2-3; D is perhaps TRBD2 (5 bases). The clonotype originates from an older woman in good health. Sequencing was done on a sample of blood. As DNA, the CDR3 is TGTGCCAGCAGCTTAGGGCGGGCAATTGGAGGTTACACGCAGTATTTT. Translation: CASSLGRAIGGYTQYF.